Described below is a single TCR beta chain sequence and its context. Its antigen is still unknown. The sample belongs to a study of T cells in Graves' hyperthyroidism and ophthalmopathy. Whole-study findings and limits: Blood also contained most expanded thyroid clonotypes above 0.001.

It was RNA transcripts that yielded the amplified TCR beta CDR3 regions. In the first-round RT-PCR of the TCR CDR3, the HTBI primer set was used. TCRdb re-called the multiplex PCR reads with MiXCR, one entry per CDR3 protein. This table has hundreds of thousands of distinct CDR3 sequences, 38% appearing once. V was clipped by 1 base and J by 7 bases; unmatched bases: 4. Germline lookup yields CDR1 SGHVS and CDR2 FQNEAQ. This CDR3 comprises 15 residues. Stability of Graves' hyperthyroidism was defined as absent ophthalmopathy progression within 18 months. Clinical symptoms, serum thyroxine, TRAb, thyroid ultrasound and orbital computed tomography informed diagnoses. The PBMCs studied were ones that came from 10 ml fresh peripheral blood.

J is TRBJ2-2 and V is TRBV7-8; 9 nucleotides match TRBD1. The TCR was taken from a man in his late teens or twenties with Graves' hyperthyroidism. The sample was blood. This CDR3 is CASSLDRGLVGELFF. CDR3 sequence (DNA): TGTGCCAGCAGCTTAGACAGGGGGCTGGTCGGGGAGCTGTTTTTT.